Detailed here is one T cell receptor beta chain. Its antigen is unknown. The CDR3 runs to 16 residues. V was shortened by 1 base and J by 7 bases, with 14 bases between the two germline ends. CDR1 and CDR2 from the germline V gene are LGHNT and FRNRAP. TCRdb recomputed calls from the reads with MiXCR, one row per CDR3 protein. The sample includes some 700,000 distinct CDR3 sequences, around 31% seen only once; the top ten take 15% to 20%. The data derive from a study of T cell repertoires in cytomegalovirus infection. Regarding the study as a whole: CMV-specific TCR beta clonotypes restricted by HLA-C were the ones dominating the ex vivo response.

V and J are TRBV12-5 and TRBJ1-6, with D perhaps matching TRBD1 (5 bases). Sequences were derived from cultured PBMCs, sampled from culture after CMV antigen stimulation. The source is a human donor in good health (CMV status not recorded). Some clones in this sample may be carry-over from other donors' samples. CDR3 region: CASGLARVSGNSPLHF. The DNA of the CDR3 is TGTGCTAGTGGTTTGGCCAGGGTTTCGGGAAATTCACCCCTCCACTTT.